Listed below are T cell receptor beta chains from one sample, sequenced in a study of T cell changes during pregnancy in multiple sclerosis. TCRdb's copy holds only in-frame clones and misses some; the assay was immunoSEQ multiplex PCR. The sample contains about 18,000 clones, around 89% of which appear only once. Sequenced material: CD4+ T cells from peripheral blood mononuclear cells, taken in the first trimester of pregnancy. The receptors stem from a female donor in good health, enrolled as a control in a pregnancy study. The CDR3 runs from the conserved cysteine through the conserved F or W. D genes are given only for firm matches. Clone size, where shown, is once, few, many, or a class for clones that have expanded.

TRBJ1-2 | . | TRBV19 | once | TGTGCCAGTAGCCTCAGGGGCCCGATTGGCTACACCTTC | CASSLRGPIGYTF
TRBJ2-7 | . | TRBV7-8 | . | TGTGCCAGCAGCTTAGAGGTTCAGGGTAGCTACGAGCAGTACTTC | CASSLEVQGSYEQYF
TRBJ2-5 | TRBD1 | TRBV7-6 | . | TGTGCCAGCAGCTTAGGGTCAGGGGGCCAGTACTTC | CASSLGSGGQYF
TRBJ2-1 | TRBD2 | TRBV6-5 | . | TGTGCCAGCACTTTAGCGGGAGCTTACAATGAGCAGTTCTTC | CASTLAGAYNEQFF
TRBJ2-3 | . | TRBV19 | . | TGTGCCAGTAGTCCTCACGGGGGGCCAGGGGATACGCAGTATTTT | CASSPHGGPGDTQYF
TRBJ2-7 | TRBD1 | TRBV27 | . | TGTGCCAGCATGGCGGGACAGGGGTCCTACGAGCAGTACTTC | CASMAGQGSYEQYF
TRBJ1-4 | . | TRBV7-2 | . | TGTGCCAGCAGCTCCCGCCCGGGACGGGGGGATAAAAAACTGTTTTTT | CASSSRPGRGDKKLFF
TRBJ1-4 | TRBD1 | TRBV7-2 | . | TGTGCCAGCAGCCGAAGACAGGGGCGTAATGAAAAACTGTTTTTT | CASSRRQGRNEKLFF
TRBJ1-1 | TRBD1 | TRBV19 | . | TGTGCCAGTGCCGGGGGACAGACGAACACTGAAGCTTTCTTT | CASAGGQTNTEAFF
TRBJ1-2 | . | TRBV5-8 | . | TGTGCCAGCAGCTCCTTGGGAGGGCTCTATGGCTACACCTTC | CASSSLGGLYGYTF
TRBJ1-2 | . | TRBV6-1 | . | TGTGCCAGCAGTTCTTCCGGGACTTTTGGCTACACCTTC | CASSSSGTFGYTF